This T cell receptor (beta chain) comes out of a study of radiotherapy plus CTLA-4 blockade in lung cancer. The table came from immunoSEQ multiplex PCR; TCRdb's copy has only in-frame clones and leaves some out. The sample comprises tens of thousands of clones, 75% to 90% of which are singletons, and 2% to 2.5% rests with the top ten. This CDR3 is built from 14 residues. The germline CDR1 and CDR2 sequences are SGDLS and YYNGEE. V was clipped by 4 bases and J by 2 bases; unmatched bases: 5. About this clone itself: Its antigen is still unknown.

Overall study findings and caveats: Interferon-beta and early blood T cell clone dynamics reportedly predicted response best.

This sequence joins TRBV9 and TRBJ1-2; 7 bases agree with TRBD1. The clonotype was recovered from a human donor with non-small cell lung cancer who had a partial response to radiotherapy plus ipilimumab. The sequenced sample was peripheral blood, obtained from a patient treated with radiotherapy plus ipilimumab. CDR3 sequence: CASSTGQSNYGYTF. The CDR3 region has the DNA TGTGCCAGCAGCACGGGACAGAGCAACTATGGCTACACCTTC.